This TCR beta chain was documented in a study of Graves' ophthalmopathy and Graves' hyperthyroidism. RNA transcripts yielded amplified TCR beta CDR3 regions. The workflow started with a first-round RT-PCR run with HTBI primers and then moved on to a second-round multiplex PCR. TCRdb processed the multiplex PCR reads anew with MiXCR; each CDR3 protein has one entry. The sample records 170,000 or so distinct CDR3 sequences, over 35% being singletons. The V gene's germline CDR1 is SGHNT and CDR2 YYREEE (reference sequence). The CDR3 runs to 15 residues. V was shortened by 4 bases and J by 2 bases, with 16 bases between the two germline ends. This clonotype was recorded at least ten times.

The J gene is TRBJ2-7, the V gene TRBV5-4, with D possibly TRBD1 on 8 matching bases. The specimen was peripheral blood. The sequence came from a woman aged 35 to 49 with Graves' ophthalmopathy. The CDR3 spells CASSPWGGQAYEQYF. In DNA form, the CDR3 reads TGTGCCAGCAGCCCCTGGGGGGGACAGGCCTACGAGCAGTACTTC.